This T cell receptor (beta chain) comes out of a study of blood T cell repertoires in COVID-19. Study details: Samples taken during acute and convalescent COVID-19 were collected in the United States, Italy and Spain. The analysed material was cDNA or gDNA that came from T cells, B-cell-depleted T cells, or PBMCs.

The CDR3 loop spans 13 amino acids. The V gene's germline CDR1 is SGHRS and CDR2 YFSETQ. Trimming cost V 4 bases and J 6 bases, with 10 bases left between them. Only in-frame clones appear in the TCRdb table, and some are missing; sequencing was by immunoSEQ multiplex PCR. The sample comprises fewer than 200,000 clones, roughly 80% of which are singletons, and roughly 6.8% rests with the top ten. Sequencing input: peripheral blood. This chain connects TRBV5-1 to TRBJ2-2; a weak D match, TRBD1 (5 bases). This clonotype originated in a human donor in a cohort sampled during active COVID-19. CDR3 loop: CASSPQVPGELFF. The CDR3 region has the DNA TGCGCCAGCAGCCCACAGGTTCCCGGGGAGCTGTTTTTT.